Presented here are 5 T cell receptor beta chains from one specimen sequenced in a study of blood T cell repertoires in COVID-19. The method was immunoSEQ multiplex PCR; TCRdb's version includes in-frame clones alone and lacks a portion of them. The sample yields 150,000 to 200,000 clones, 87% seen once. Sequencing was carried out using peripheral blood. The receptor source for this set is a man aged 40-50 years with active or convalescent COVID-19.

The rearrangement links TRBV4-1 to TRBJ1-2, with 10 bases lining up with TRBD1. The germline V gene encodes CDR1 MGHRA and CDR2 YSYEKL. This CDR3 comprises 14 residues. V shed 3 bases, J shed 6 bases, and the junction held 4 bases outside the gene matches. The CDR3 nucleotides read TGCGCCAGCAGCCACGGGACAGGGGTAGATGGCTACACCTTC. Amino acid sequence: CASSHGTGVDGYTF.

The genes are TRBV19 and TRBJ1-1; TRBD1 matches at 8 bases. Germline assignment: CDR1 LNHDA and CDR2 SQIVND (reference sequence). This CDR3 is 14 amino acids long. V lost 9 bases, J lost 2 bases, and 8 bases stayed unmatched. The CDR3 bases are TGTGCCAGGGGAATGGGACAGGCTAACACTGAAGCTTTCTTT. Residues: CARGMGQANTEAFF.

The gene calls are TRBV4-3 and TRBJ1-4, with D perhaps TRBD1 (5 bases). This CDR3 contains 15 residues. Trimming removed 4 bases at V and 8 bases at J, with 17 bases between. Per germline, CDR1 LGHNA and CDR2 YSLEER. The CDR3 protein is CASSLTQGLREKLFF. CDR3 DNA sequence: TGCGCCAGCAGCCTCACCCAGGGTTTACGGGAAAAACTGTTTTTT.

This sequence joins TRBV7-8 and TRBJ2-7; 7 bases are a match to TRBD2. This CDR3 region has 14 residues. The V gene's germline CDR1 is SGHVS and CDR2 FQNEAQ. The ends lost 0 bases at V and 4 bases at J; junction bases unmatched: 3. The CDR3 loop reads CASSLAGGLYEQYF. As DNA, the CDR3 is TGTGCCAGCAGCTTAGCGGGGGGGTTATACGAGCAGTACTTC.

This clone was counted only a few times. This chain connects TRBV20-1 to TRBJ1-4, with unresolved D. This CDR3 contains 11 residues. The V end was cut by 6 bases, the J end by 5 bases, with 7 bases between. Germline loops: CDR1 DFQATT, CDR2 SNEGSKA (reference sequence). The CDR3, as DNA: TGCAGTGCCCCCTACAATGAAAAACTGTTTTTT. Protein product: CSAPYNEKLFF.